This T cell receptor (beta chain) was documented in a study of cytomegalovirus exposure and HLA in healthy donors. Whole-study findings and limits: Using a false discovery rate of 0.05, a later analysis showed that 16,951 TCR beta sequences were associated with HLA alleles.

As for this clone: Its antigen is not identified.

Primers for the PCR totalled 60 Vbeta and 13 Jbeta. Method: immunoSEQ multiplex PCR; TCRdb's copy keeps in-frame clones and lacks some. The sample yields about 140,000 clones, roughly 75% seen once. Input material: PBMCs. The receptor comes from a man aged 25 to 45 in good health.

Here the CDR3 DNA reads TGTGCCAGCAGTGTGGGGGGACTAGCGGGAGGCGAGACCCAGTACTTC. Translating gives CASSVGGLAGGETQYF. The chain is built from TRBV2 and TRBJ2-5; TRBD2 matches 15 bases. This CDR3 comprises 16 residues. V shed 4 bases and J 5 bases; nucleotides not matched to a gene: 5. The germline gives CDR1 SNHLY, CDR2 FYNNEI.